This T cell receptor beta chain was recorded in a study of blood T cells in healthy people across ages. J was trimmed by 1 base and V by 1 base; bases with no gene match: 14. CDR1 DFQATT and CDR2 SNEGSKA come from the germline V gene (reference sequence). The CDR3 has 19 residues. A second PCR, run for about 7 to 11 cycles, used a sample-barcoded 5' primer plus a J-beta primer mix. Using its own MiXCR run on the 5' RACE reads, TCRdb lists one record per CDR3 protein. Counted here are 650,000 to 900,000 distinct CDR3 sequences, less than 80% occurring once; the ten biggest clones make up roughly a quarter.

The J gene is TRBJ2-5, the V gene TRBV20-1, with 11 bases that match TRBD2. This clonotype was sampled from a man in his thirties or forties in good health. The sample comprised blood. For the CDR3, the DNA is TGCAGTGCTAGAGTATTTGGACTAGCGGGCTCCTTGACCCAAGAGACCCAGTACTTC. Translating gives CSARVFGLAGSLTQETQYF.